Each of the 17 T cell receptor beta chains below was sequenced from the same sample in a study of blood T cell repertoires in COVID-19. Sequencing used immunoSEQ multiplex PCR; TCRdb keeps in-frame clones, though not all of them. The data show about 97,000 clones, roughly 89% seen once. Sequencing was performed on peripheral blood. Every receptor here comes from a woman aged 45-65 years with COVID-19, enrolled during active disease.

The CDR3 sequence: CASSQNRILEGGRNEKLFF. CDR3 nucleotide sequence: TGCGCCAGCAGCCAGAACCGGATCCTCGAAGGGGGCCGGAATGAAAAACTGTTTTTT. The J gene is TRBJ1-4, the V gene TRBV4-3; 7 nucleotides line up with TRBD1. The V and J ends lost 3 bases and 5 bases, in that order; junction bases with no gene match: 18. The CDR3 length is 19 residues. CDR1 LGHNA and CDR2 YSLEER come from the germline V gene.

The chain has TRBV2 and TRBJ2-7; 12 nucleotides match TRBD2. Trimming took 8 bases from V and 7 from J; bases not matched to a gene: 9. The CDR3 is 14 residues long. From germline, CDR1 is SNHLY and CDR2 FYNNEI. The CDR3 DNA reads as TGTGCCAGCGGCCGGACTAGCGGGGCCCGGGAGCAGTACGTC. Encoded protein: CASGRTSGAREQYV.

The chain joins TRBV3-1 (or the pseudogene TRBV3-2) to TRBJ1-2; D is perhaps TRBD1 (5 bases). The V and J ends lost 8 bases and 5 bases respectively, with 12 bases between them. CDR1 is LGHDT, CDR2 YNNKEL, per germline (reference sequence). This CDR3 is 12 amino acids long. The CDR3 bases are TGTGCCAGCCTAAAGCGGGGGTATGGCTACACCTTC. Translating gives CASLKRGYGYTF.

The rearrangement uses TRBV13 and TRBJ2-5, with 8 bases lining up with TRBD1. The germline V gene encodes CDR1 PRHDT and CDR2 FYEKMQ (reference sequence). After removal of 5 bases from V and 2 bases from J, the junction contained 7 bases not matched to a gene. The CDR3 is 15 amino acids. This CDR3 reads CASSPGQAPQETQYF. For the CDR3, the DNA is TGTGCCAGCAGCCCGGGACAGGCGCCTCAAGAGACCCAGTACTTC. The variable domain in full, completed from reference TRBV13 and TRBJ2-5, reads AAGVIQSPRHLIKEKRETATLKCYPIPRHDTVYWYQQGPGQDPQFLISFYEKMQSDKGSIPDRFSAQQFSDYHSELNMSSLELGDSALYFCASSPGQAPQETQYFGPGTRLLVL.

The chain employs TRBV10-2 and TRBJ1-2; D is unresolved. In germline, CDR1 is WSHSY, CDR2 SAAADI. The CDR3 is 16 amino acids. Trimming stripped 2 bases from V and 8 bases from J, with 21 bases between. Here the CDR3 reads CASSETREAGRVGYTF. CDR3 in DNA: TGCGCCAGCAGTGAGACCCGGGAGGCCGGGAGAGTAGGCTACACCTTC.

The chain couples TRBV11-3 to TRBJ2-7, with D unresolved. Germline V gene sequence: CDR1 SGHNT, CDR2 YENEEA. V lost 1 base and J 7 bases, leaving 11 bases between the germline ends. This CDR3 is built from 13 residues. The CDR3 spells CASSLVPGWEQYF. As DNA, the CDR3 is TGTGCCAGCAGCTTAGTCCCAGGTTGGGAGCAGTACTTC.

The chain recombines TRBV10-1 with TRBJ2-3, with 7 bases identical to TRBD2. The V gene end was trimmed by 3 bases and the J gene end by 5 bases; junction bases not matched to a gene: 8. The CDR3 has 15 residues. Germline V gives CDR1 WNHNN, CDR2 SYGVQD (reference sequence). Written as DNA, the CDR3 is TGCGCCAGCAGTGAATCCCGGGACTACTTAGATACGCAGTATTTT. Its protein is CASSESRDYLDTQYF.

This chain uses TRBV24-1 with TRBJ1-3; D possibly corresponds to TRBD1 (6 bases). The CDR3 spans 13 residues. V was trimmed by 3 bases and J by 4 bases, leaving 6 bases between them. CDR1 and CDR2 from the germline V gene are KGHDR and SFDVKD. CDR3 sequence reads: CATSDGTGNTIYF. The CDR3 nucleotides read TGTGCCACCAGTGATGGGACAGGAAACACCATATATTTT.

V usage is TRBV13 and J usage is TRBJ2-1, with 9 positions matching TRBD2. Germline CDR1 is PRHDT and CDR2 is FYEKMQ (reference sequence). The CDR3 runs 15 residues. V lost 5 bases to trimming and J lost 5 bases; unmatched junction nucleotides: 7. The CDR3 DNA follows: TGTGCCAGCAGCGTGAGGACTAGCGCGAACAATGAGCAGTTCTTC. Translating gives CASSVRTSANNEQFF.

This clone has only a few counts. The chain employs TRBV27 and TRBJ1-6; TRBD1 might be the D (6 bases). This CDR3 comprises 14 residues. V was cut by 7 bases and J by 3 bases, with 10 bases left in between. Germline CDR1 MNHEY, CDR2 SMNVEV (reference sequence). The CDR3 protein is CASTRQVYNSPLHF. The CDR3 DNA follows: TGTGCCAGCACTCGACAGGTCTATAATTCACCCCTCCACTTT.

V and J are TRBV5-1 and TRBJ2-7; 9 nucleotides match TRBD1. Trimming took 5 bases from V and 1 from J; bases not matched to a gene: 7. In germline, CDR1 is SGHRS, CDR2 YFSETQ. This CDR3 spans 15 amino acids. The chain's CDR3 is CASRRTGDLSYEQYF. CDR3 sequence (DNA): TGCGCCAGCAGGCGGACAGGGGACCTATCCTACGAGCAGTACTTC. Complete variable domain (other parts from reference TRBV5-1 and TRBJ2-7): KAGVTQTPRYLIKTRGQQVTLSCSPISGHRSVSWYQQTPGQGLQFLFEYFSETQRNKGNFPGRFSGRQFSNSRSEMNVSTLELGDSALYLCASRRTGDLSYEQYFGPGTRLTVT.

The chain is built from TRBV4-3 and TRBJ1-3, with unresolved D. This CDR3 has 15 residues. Germline CDR1 reads LGHNA; CDR2 reads YSLEER. Trimming left V 0 bases short and J 4 bases short, with 10 bases between. CDR3 protein: CASSQDSESGNTIYF. The CDR3 region has the DNA TGCGCCAGCAGCCAAGATAGCGAGTCCGGAAACACCATATATTTT.

This sequence joins TRBV19 and TRBJ1-5; weak D call: TRBD1 (6 bases). The CDR3 runs to 15 residues. Germline V gives CDR1 LNHDA, CDR2 SQIVND (reference sequence). The ends were cut back, 6 bases at V and 4 bases at J, with 16 bases in the middle. The CDR3, as DNA: TGTGCCAGTAGCGAGGGGGGGCTTCCTAATCAGCCCCAGCATTTT. It codes for CASSEGGLPNQPQHF.

The gene calls are TRBV3-1 (or the pseudogene TRBV3-2) and TRBJ1-5, with TRBD1 identical over 8 bases. The CDR3 extends over 14 amino acids. Losses at the gene ends were 2 bases for V and 7 bases for J; bases not matched to a gene: 4. Per the germline V gene, CDR1 is LGHDT and CDR2 is YNNKEL (reference sequence). The CDR3 sequence is CASSQQGAKQPQHF. The CDR3 DNA reads as TGTGCCAGCAGCCAACAGGGGGCGAAACAGCCCCAGCATTTT.

Concerning this clone: A junction boundary mismatches the germline segment, possibly from a read error. This chain uses TRBV18 with TRBJ2-4; 12 positions match TRBD1. The CDR3 spans 14 residues. Germline assignment: CDR1 KGHSH and CDR2 LQKENI. The CDR3 sequence is CASSPAGTGGQGDF. CDR3 coding DNA: TGTGCCAGCTCACCCGCGGGGACAGGGGGCCAGGGGGACTTC.

This chain connects TRBV5-4 to TRBJ2-3; D might be TRBD2 (5 bases). Germline CDR1 is SGHNT and CDR2 is YYREEE (reference sequence). The CDR3 sequence is 12 residues long. Trimming took off 4 bases at V and 2 bases at J, with 5 bases between the two ends. The CDR3 region has the DNA TGTGCCAGCAGCGGACTCACAGATACGCAGTATTTT. Its translation is CASSGLTDTQYF.

V is TRBV27 and J is TRBJ1-4; D unresolved. Deletions cut 1 base from V and 8 bases from J, with 17 bases between. Per the germline V gene, CDR1 is MNHEY and CDR2 is SMNVEV (reference sequence). This CDR3 has 16 amino acids. CDR3 sequence: CASSLWFRGFGEKLFF. CDR3 DNA: TGTGCCAGCAGTTTATGGTTTCGGGGTTTTGGGGAAAAACTGTTTTTT.